What follows describes a single TCR beta chain. Trimming at V came to 0 bases and at J to 0 bases, leaving 1 base not matched to a gene. Germline V gene sequence: CDR1 GTSNPN, CDR2 SVGIG (reference sequence). The CDR3 has 15 residues. Sequenced by immunoSEQ multiplex PCR; TCRdb stores in-frame clones only, minus some. Of approximately 210,000 clones in the sample, about 90% are singletons; the top ten hold approximately 1.8%. The sample comes from a study of control samples from healthy donors and cancer patients. Sequencing was performed on blood. This clonotype was obtained from a man aged 25 to 40 in good health. The chain combines TRBV30 with TRBJ2-1; 8 bases are a match to TRBD2. DNA of the CDR3: TGTGCCTGGAGTGTCCGGGGGGGCTCCTACAATGAGCAGTTCTTC. This translates into CAWSVRGGSYNEQFF. Full variable domain (outside the CDR3, taken from reference TRBV30 and TRBJ2-1): SQTIHQWPATLVQPVGSPLSLECTVEGTSNPNLYWYRQAAGRGLQLLFYSVGIGQISSEVPQNLSASRPQDRQFILSSKKLLLSDSGFYLCAWSVRGGSYNEQFFGPGTRLTVL.